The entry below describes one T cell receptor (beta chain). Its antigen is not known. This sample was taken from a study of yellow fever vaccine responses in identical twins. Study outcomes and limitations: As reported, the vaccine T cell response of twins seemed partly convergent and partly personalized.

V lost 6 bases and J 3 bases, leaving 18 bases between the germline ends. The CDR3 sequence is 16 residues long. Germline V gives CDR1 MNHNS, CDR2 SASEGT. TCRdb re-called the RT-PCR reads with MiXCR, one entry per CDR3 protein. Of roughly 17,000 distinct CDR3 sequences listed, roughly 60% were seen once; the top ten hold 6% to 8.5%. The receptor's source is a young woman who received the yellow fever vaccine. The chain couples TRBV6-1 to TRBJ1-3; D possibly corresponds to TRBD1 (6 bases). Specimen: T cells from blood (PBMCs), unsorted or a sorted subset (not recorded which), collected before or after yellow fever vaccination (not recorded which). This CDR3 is CASSPVGRGSGNTIYF. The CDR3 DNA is TGTGCCAGCAGCCCAGTAGGCAGGGGAAGTGGAAACACCATATATTTT.